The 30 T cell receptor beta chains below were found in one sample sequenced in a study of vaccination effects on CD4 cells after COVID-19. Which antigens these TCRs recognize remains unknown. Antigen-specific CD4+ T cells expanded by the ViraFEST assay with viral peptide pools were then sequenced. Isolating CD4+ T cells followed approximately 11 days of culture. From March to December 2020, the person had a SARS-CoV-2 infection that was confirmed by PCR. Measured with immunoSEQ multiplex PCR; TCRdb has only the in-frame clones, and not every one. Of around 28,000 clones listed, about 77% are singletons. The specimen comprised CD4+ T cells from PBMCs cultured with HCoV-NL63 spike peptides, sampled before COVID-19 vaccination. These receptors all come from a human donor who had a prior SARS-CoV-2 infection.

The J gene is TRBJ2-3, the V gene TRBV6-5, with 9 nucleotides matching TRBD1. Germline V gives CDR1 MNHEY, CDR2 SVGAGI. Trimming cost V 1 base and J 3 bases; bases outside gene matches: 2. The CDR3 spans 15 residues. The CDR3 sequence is CASSYWGQGTDTQYF. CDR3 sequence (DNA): TGTGCCAGCAGTTACTGGGGACAGGGTACAGATACGCAGTATTTT.

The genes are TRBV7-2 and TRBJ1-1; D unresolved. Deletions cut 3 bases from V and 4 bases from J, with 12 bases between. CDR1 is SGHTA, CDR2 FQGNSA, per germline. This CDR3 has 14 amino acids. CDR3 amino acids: CASSLVNRGTEAFF. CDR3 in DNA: TGTGCCAGCAGCTTGGTCAATCGGGGCACTGAAGCTTTCTTT.

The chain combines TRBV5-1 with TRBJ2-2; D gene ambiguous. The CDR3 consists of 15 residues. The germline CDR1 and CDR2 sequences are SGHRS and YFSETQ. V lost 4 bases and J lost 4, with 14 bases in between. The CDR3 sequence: CASSADGVVTGELFF. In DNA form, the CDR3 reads TGCGCCAGCAGCGCGGACGGTGTGGTCACCGGGGAGCTGTTTTTT.

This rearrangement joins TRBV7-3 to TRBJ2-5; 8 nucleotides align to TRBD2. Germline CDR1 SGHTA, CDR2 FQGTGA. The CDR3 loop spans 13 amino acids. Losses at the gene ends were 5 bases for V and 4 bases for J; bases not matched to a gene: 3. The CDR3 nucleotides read TGTGCCAGCAGCCCAGCGGGAGTAGAGACCCAGTACTTC. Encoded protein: CASSPAGVETQYF.

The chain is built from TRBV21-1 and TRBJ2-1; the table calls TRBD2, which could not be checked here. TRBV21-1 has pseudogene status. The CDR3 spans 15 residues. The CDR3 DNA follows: TGTGCCAGCAGCAAAGGGCTAGGTTCCTACAATGAGCAGTTCTTC. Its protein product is CASSKGLGSYNEQFF.

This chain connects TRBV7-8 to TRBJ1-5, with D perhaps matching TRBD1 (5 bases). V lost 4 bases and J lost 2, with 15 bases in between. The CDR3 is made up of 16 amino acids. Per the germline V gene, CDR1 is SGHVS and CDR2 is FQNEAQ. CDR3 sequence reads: CASSSRFGRGNQPQHF. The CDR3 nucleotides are TGTGCCAGCAGCTCCCGCTTCGGCAGGGGCAATCAGCCCCAGCATTTT.

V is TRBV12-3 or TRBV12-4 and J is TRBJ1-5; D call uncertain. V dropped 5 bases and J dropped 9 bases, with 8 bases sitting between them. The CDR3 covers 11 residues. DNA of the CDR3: TGTGCCAGCAGTCCACTCGGGCCCCAGCATTTT. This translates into CASSPLGPQHF.

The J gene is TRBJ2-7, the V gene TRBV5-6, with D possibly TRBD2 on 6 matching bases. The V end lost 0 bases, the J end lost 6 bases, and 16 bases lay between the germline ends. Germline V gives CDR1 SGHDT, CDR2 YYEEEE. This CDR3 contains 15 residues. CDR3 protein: CASSLDPGQGLEQYF. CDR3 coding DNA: TGTGCCAGCAGCTTGGATCCGGGGCAGGGACTCGAGCAGTACTTC.

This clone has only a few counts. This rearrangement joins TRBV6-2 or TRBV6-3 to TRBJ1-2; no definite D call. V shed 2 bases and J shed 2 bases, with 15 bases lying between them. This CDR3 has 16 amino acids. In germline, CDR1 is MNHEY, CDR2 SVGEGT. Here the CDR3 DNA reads TGTGCCAGCAGTTACCGACCGCCAGGAGGGAACTATGGCTACACCTTC. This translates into CASSYRPPGGNYGYTF.

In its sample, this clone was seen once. The DNA of the CDR3 is TGTGCCAGCAGCCAGGACAGGGTGTTGCCGACTAATGAAAAACTGTTTTTT. Amino acids: CASSQDRVLPTNEKLFF. The chain uses TRBV14 and TRBJ1-4, with TRBD1 identical over 8 bases. The CDR3 has 17 amino acids. CDR1 and CDR2 from the germline V gene are SGHDN and FVKESK. The ends lost 3 bases at V and 2 bases at J; junction bases unmatched: 8.

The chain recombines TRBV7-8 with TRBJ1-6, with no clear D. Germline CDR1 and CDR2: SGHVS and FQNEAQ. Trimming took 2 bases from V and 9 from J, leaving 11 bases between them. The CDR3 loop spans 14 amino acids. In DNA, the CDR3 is TGTGCCAGCAGCTTACAGCTCGATGTTTCACCCCTCCACTTT. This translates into CASSLQLDVSPLHF.

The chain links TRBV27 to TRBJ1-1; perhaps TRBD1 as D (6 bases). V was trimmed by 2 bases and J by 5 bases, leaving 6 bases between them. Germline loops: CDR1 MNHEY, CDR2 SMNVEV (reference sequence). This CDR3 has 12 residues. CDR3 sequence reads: CASSLRGTEAFF. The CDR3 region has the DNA TGTGCCAGCAGTTTAAGGGGGACTGAAGCTTTCTTT.

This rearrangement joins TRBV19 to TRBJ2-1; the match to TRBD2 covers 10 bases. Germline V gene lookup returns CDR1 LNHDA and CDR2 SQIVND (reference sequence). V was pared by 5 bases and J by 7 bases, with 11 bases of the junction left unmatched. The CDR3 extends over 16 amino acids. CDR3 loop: CASSEASGRVVNEQFF. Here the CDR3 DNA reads TGTGCCAGTAGTGAGGCTAGCGGGAGAGTTGTTAATGAGCAGTTCTTC. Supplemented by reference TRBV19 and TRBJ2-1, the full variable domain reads DGGITQSPKYLFRKEGQNVTLSCEQNLNHDAMYWYRQDPGQGLRLIYYSQIVNDFQKGDIAEGYSVSREKKESFPLTVTSAQKNPTAFYLCASSEASGRVVNEQFFGPGTRLTVL.

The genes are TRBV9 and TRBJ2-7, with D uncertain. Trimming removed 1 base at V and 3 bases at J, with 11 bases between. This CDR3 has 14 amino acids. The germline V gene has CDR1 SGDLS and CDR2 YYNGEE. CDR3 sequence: CASSVSESLYEQYF. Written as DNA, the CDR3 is TGTGCCAGCAGCGTATCGGAGAGCCTCTACGAGCAGTACTTC.

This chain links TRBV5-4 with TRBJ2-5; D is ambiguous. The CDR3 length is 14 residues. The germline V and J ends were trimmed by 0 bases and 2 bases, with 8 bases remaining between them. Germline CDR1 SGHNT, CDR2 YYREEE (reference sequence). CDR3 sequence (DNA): TGTGCCAGCAGCTTGGGACTTCGACAAGAGACCCAGTACTTC. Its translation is CASSLGLRQETQYF.

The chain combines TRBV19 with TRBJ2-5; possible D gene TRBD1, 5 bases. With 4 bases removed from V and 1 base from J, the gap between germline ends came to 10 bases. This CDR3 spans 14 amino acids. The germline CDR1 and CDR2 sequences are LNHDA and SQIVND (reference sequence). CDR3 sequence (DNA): TGTGCCAGTAGTAAAGACAGAGCCCAAGAGACCCAGTACTTC. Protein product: CASSKDRAQETQYF.

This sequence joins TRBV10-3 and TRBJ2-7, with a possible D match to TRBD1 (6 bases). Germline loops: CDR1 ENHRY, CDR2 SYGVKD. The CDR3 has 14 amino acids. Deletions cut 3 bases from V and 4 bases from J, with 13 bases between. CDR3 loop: CAISDGGNHYEQYF. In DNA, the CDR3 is TGTGCCATCAGTGATGGGGGCAACCATTACGAGCAGTACTTC.

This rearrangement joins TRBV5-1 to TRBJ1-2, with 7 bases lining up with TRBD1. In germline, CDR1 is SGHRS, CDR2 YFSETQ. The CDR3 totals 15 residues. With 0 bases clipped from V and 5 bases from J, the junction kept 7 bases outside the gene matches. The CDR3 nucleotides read TGCGCCAGCAGCTTGGCCTACGGACAGGCGTATGGCTACACCTTC. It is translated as CASSLAYGQAYGYTF.

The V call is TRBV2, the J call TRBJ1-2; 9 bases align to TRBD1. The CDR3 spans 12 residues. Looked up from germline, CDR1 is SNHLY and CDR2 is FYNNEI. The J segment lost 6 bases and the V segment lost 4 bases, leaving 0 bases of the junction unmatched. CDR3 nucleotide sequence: TGTGCCAGCAGTGGGACAGGGGATGGCTACACCTTC. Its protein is CASSGTGDGYTF.

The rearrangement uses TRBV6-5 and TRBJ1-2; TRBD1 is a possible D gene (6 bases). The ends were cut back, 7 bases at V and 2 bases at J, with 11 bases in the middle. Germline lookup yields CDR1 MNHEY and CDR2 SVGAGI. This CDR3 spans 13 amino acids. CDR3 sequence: CASTRQANYGYTF. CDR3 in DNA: TGTGCCAGCACCCGACAGGCAAACTATGGCTACACCTTC.

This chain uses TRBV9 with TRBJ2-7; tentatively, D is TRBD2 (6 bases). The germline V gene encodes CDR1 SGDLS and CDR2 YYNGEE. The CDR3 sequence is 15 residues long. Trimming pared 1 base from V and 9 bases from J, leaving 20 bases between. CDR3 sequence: CASSVSPGTPLRQYF. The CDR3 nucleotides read TGTGCCAGCAGCGTAAGCCCCGGGACTCCGTTGAGGCAGTACTTC.

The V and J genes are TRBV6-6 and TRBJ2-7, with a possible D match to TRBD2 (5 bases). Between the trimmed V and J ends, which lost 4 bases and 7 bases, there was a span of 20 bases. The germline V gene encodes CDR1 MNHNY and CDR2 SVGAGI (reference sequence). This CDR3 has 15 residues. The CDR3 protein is CASSSRTPGGGEQYF. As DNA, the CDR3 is TGTGCCAGCAGTTCCCGGACCCCGGGTGGAGGTGAGCAGTACTTC.

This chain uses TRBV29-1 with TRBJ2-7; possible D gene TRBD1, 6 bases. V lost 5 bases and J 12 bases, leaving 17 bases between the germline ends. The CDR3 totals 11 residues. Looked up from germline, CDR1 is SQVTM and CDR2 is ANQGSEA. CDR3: CSVIRGASLYF. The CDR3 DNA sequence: TGCAGCGTTATCAGGGGCGCTTCCCTGTACTTC.

CDR3 DNA: TGTGCCACCAGTGATTGGGACAGGGAGGGCCGAGAGACCCAGTACTTC. Translation: CATSDWDREGRETQYF. The chain combines TRBV24-1 with TRBJ2-5; 9 nucleotides match TRBD1. The CDR3 spans 16 residues. CDR1 is KGHDR, CDR2 SFDVKD, per germline. V trimming: 2 bases; J trimming: 4 bases; junction bases outside the gene matches: 7.

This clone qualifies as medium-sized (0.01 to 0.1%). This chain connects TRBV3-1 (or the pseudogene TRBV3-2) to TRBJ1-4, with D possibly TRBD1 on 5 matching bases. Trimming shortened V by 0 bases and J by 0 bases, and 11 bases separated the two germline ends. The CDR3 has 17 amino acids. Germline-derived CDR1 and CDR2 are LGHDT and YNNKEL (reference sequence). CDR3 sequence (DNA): TGTGCCAGCAGCCAAGATTACGCCAGGGCAACTAATGAAAAACTGTTTTTT. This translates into CASSQDYARATNEKLFF.

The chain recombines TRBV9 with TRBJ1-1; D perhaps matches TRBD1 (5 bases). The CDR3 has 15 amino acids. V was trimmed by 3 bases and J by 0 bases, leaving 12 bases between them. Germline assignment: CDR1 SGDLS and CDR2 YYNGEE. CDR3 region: CASSGTGAVNTEAFF. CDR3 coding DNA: TGTGCCAGCAGCGGGACCGGGGCGGTGAACACTGAAGCTTTCTTT.

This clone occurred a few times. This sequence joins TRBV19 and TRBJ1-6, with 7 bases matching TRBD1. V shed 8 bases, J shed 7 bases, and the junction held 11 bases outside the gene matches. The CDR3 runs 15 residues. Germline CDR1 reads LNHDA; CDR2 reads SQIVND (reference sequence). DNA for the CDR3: TGTGCCAGTGTTAAAAGGACAGGTTACAATTCACCCCTCCACTTT. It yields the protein CASVKRTGYNSPLHF.

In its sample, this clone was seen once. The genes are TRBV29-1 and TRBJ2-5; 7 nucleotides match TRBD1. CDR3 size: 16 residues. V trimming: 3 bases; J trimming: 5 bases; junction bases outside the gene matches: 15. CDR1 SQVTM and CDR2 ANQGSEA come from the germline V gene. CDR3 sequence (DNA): TGCAGCGTTGAGCCGAGGACAGGTATAGATATGGAGACCCAGTACTTC. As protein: CSVEPRTGIDMETQYF.

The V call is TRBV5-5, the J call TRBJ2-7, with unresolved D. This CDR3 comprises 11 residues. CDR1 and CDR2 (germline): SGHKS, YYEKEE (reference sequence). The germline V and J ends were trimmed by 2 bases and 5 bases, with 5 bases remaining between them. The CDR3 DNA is TGTGCCAGCAGCTTTGTCAACGAGCAGTACTTC. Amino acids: CASSFVNEQYF.

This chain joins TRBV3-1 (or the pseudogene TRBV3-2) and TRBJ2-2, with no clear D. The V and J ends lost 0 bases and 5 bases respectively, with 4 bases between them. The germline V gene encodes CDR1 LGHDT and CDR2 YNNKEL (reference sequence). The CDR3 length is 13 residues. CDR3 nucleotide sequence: TGTGCCAGCAGCCAAGATCTGACCGGGGAGCTGTTTTTT. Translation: CASSQDLTGELFF.